What follows is one T cell receptor (beta chain) and its context. Trimming cost V 2 bases and J 5 bases, with 15 bases left between them. This CDR3 has 15 residues. Germline V CDR1 and CDR2: MNHEY, SMNVEV (reference sequence). This entry belongs to a study of blood T cell repertoires in COVID-19. Per the original methods: Amplified reference gene primers provided the basis for estimating nucleated cell counts. The method was immunoSEQ multiplex PCR; TCRdb's version includes in-frame clones alone and lacks a portion of them. Clone size and V and J calls were adopted from that table, with D and trimming inferred from the DNA. The sample holds approximately 180,000 clones; over 75% are singletons and the top ten take 26%.

The sample was peripheral blood. V and J are TRBV27 and TRBJ2-5; D ambiguous. The receptor was derived from a woman between 65 and 79 years old with acute or convalescent COVID-19. The CDR3 loop is CASSLDSTNWETQYF. In DNA form, the CDR3 reads TGTGCCAGCAGTTTAGACTCGACCAACTGGGAGACCCAGTACTTC.